This T cell receptor beta chain was retrieved from a study of neurological immune-mediated disorders. V lost 5 bases, J lost 2 bases, and 15 bases lay in between. Germline V CDR1 and CDR2: SGHRS, YFSETQ. The CDR3 is 15 residues long. Every sequencing run produced over 160 million TCR-beta sequences that came from 15-18 subjects. TCRdb analysed the 5' RACE reads with MiXCR anew, one entry per CDR3 protein. The sample has tens of thousands of distinct CDR3 sequences, roughly 3.9% seen once. The V gene is TRBV5-1, the J gene TRBJ2-3; D is undetermined. Sequences were obtained from PBMCs. The TCR was taken from a young man with multiple sclerosis. CDR3 DNA: TGCGCCAGCAGTTTCCAGCCGTTTAACACAGATACGCAGTATTTT. Its translation is CASSFQPFNTDTQYF.